The 27 T cell receptor beta chains below all came from one sample that was sequenced in a study of blood T cell repertoires in COVID-19. The table came from immunoSEQ multiplex PCR; TCRdb's copy has only in-frame clones and leaves some out. The sample contains around 27,000 clones, about 80% of which appear only once. Input material: peripheral blood. These receptors were obtained from a man between 65 and 85 years old with active COVID-19.

The V gene is TRBV11-3, the J gene TRBJ2-3, with 7 nucleotides matching TRBD1. This CDR3 is built from 13 residues. With 3 bases clipped from V and 3 bases from J, the junction kept 0 bases outside the gene matches. Germline V gene sequence: CDR1 SGHNT, CDR2 YENEEA. DNA of the CDR3: TGTGCCAGCAGCTTGACAGGGACAGATACGCAGTATTTT. Its translation: CASSLTGTDTQYF.

In the case of this clone: Without the conserved terminal phenylalanine or tryptophan, this CDR3 likely stems from a read error. The DNA is omitted, as the CDR3 cannot be located on it reliably, and the CDR3 follows TCRdb's listing. The chain employs TRBV14 and TRBJ2-7; the table assigns TRBD1, which was not confirmed against the DNA. The CDR3 length is 11 residues, termini included. Germline V gene sequence: CDR1 SGHDN, CDR2 FVKESK. CDR3 region: CARVTGAASSG.

For the CDR3, the DNA is TGTGCCAGCAGTCCGTTAGACAGGGTCGCGAACACCGGGGAGCTGTTTTTT. Amino acid sequence: CASSPLDRVANTGELFF. This chain joins TRBV27 and TRBJ2-2; 7 bases are shared with TRBD1. The V and J ends lost 5 bases and 0 bases, in that order; junction bases with no gene match: 9. Germline CDR1 reads MNHEY; CDR2 reads SMNVEV (reference sequence). This CDR3 spans 17 amino acids.

V is TRBV5-1 and J is TRBJ2-5; 9 bases are shared with TRBD2. This CDR3 spans 16 amino acids. V dropped 5 bases and J dropped 5; count of bases not matched to a gene: 13. Germline CDR1 SGHRS, CDR2 YFSETQ. The CDR3 DNA reads TGCGCCAGCAGAGGGGCGGGGGGGCCAGACCGGGAGACCCAGTACTTC. This translates into CASRGAGGPDRETQYF.

The J gene is TRBJ1-4, the V gene TRBV28, with 8 bases aligning to TRBD1. J was trimmed by 7 bases and V by 6 bases; bases with no gene match: 13. The germline V gene has CDR1 MDHEN and CDR2 SYDVKM. This CDR3 is built from 16 residues. The CDR3 DNA sequence: TGTGCCAGCAGCCGGCCGGGACAGGCCTCGGGTGAAAAACTGTTTTTT. The encoded protein is CASSRPGQASGEKLFF.

This clone was seen only a few times. The chain combines TRBV9 with TRBJ2-2, with TRBD2 matching 10 bases. J gave up 8 bases and V 5 bases, and 12 bases lay outside the gene matches. CDR1 and CDR2 from the germline V gene are SGDLS and YYNGEE. The CDR3 extends over 16 amino acids. CDR3 nucleotides: TGTGCCAGCAGGCACCGGGCTAGCGGGAGTTCAGGGGAGCTGTTTTTT. This gives the protein CASRHRASGSSGELFF.

The J gene is TRBJ2-7, the V gene TRBV18, with a weak D call TRBD2 (5 bases). Trimming removed 3 bases from V and 2 bases from J, with 20 bases in between. CDR1 and CDR2 (germline): KGHSH, LQKENI. The CDR3 covers 17 residues. DNA for the CDR3: TGTGCCAGCTCACCGCCCGGAGGCGGAAAGGGCCCCTACGAGCAGTACTTC. As protein: CASSPPGGGKGPYEQYF.

The chain employs TRBV7-8 and TRBJ2-7, with D possibly being TRBD2 (6 bases). Trimming pared 5 bases from V and 5 bases from J, leaving 13 bases between. Germline-derived CDR1 and CDR2 are SGHVS and FQNEAQ. This CDR3 is 13 amino acids long. CDR3 in amino acids: CASSPLAWDEQYF. The CDR3 nucleotides are TGTGCCAGCAGCCCACTAGCTTGGGACGAGCAGTACTTC.

The rearrangement uses TRBV2 and TRBJ2-2; possibly TRBD1 for D (6 bases). Germline CDR1 reads SNHLY; CDR2 reads FYNNEI. V gave up 4 bases and J gave up 3 bases, with 9 bases separating them. This CDR3 is 14 amino acids long. As DNA, the CDR3 is TGTGCCAGCAGTGTGCAGGGGCACACCGGGGAGCTGTTTTTT. Translation: CASSVQGHTGELFF.

This clone showed up just a few times. The chain links TRBV7-9 to TRBJ2-7; 7 nucleotides match TRBD1. The CDR3 is made up of 14 amino acids. CDR1 is SEHNR and CDR2 is FQNEAQ in the germline V gene (reference sequence). V lost 6 bases to trimming and J lost 4 bases; unmatched junction nucleotides: 9. CDR3 region: CASSGQDRTYEQYF. The CDR3 nucleotides are TGTGCCAGCAGTGGACAGGACCGCACGTACGAGCAGTACTTC.

The chain uses TRBV4-1 and TRBJ2-1, with D possibly TRBD1 on 5 matching bases. Germline V gene sequence: CDR1 MGHRA, CDR2 YSYEKL. This CDR3 region has 15 residues. The ends were cut back, 4 bases at V and 0 bases at J, with 10 bases in the middle. Written as DNA, the CDR3 is TGCGCCAGCAGCCGCGACAGCCCCTCCTACAATGAGCAGTTCTTC. Amino acids: CASSRDSPSYNEQFF.

This sequence joins TRBV2 and TRBJ1-1; tentatively, D is TRBD1 (5 bases). The V and J ends lost 3 bases and 11 bases respectively, with 16 bases between them. The CDR3 consists of 13 residues. The germline V gene has CDR1 SNHLY and CDR2 FYNNEI. The CDR3 protein is CASSDEGLSWAFF. DNA of the CDR3: TGTGCCAGCAGTGACGAGGGACTTTCATGGGCTTTCTTT.

The chain combines TRBV2 with TRBJ1-4, with 7 bases matching TRBD1. V was pared by 11 bases and J by 8 bases, with 11 bases of the junction left unmatched. Germline V gene data show CDR1 as SNHLY and CDR2 as FYNNEI. The CDR3 is made up of 13 amino acids. CDR3 DNA sequence: TGTGCCGGTATGACAGGGTCCGGCGAAAAACTGTTTTTT. It specifies CAGMTGSGEKLFF.

This chain uses TRBV6-5 with TRBJ1-5, with 11 nucleotides matching TRBD1. CDR1 is MNHEY and CDR2 is SVGAGI in the germline V gene. With V trimmed by 4 bases and J by 4 bases, 6 bases remained unmatched. This CDR3 has 16 amino acids. The CDR3 DNA follows: TGTGCCAGCAGTTCCCTCGGGACAGGGGGGAATCAGCCCCAGCATTTT. This encodes CASSSLGTGGNQPQHF.

V is TRBV5-1 and J is TRBJ1-5; D may be TRBD1 (5 bases). Trimming cost V 4 bases and J 5 bases, with 10 bases left between them. Germline CDR1 SGHRS, CDR2 YFSETQ. The CDR3 sequence is 13 residues long. In DNA, the CDR3 is TGCGCCAGCAGCGTGCAGGGCGATCAGCCCCAGCATTTT. This codes for CASSVQGDQPQHF.

This clone is medium-sized (0.01 to 0.1%). The CDR3 bases are TGTGCCAGTAGTATTGGAACAGGGCAGCCCCAGCATTTT. It specifies CASSIGTGQPQHF. The genes are TRBV19 and TRBJ1-5; D is perhaps TRBD1 (6 bases). Trimming took 3 bases from V and 7 from J, leaving 10 bases between them. The CDR3 consists of 13 residues. Germline V gene sequence: CDR1 LNHDA, CDR2 SQIVND (reference sequence). The variable domain in full, with the rest retrieved from reference TRBV19 and TRBJ1-5, is DGGITQSPKYLFRKEGQNVTLSCEQNLNHDAMYWYRQDPGQGLRLIYYSQIVNDFQKGDIAEGYSVSREKKESFPLTVTSAQKNPTAFYLCASSIGTGQPQHFGDGTRLSIL.

The V call is TRBV5-1, the J call TRBJ2-1; D possibly corresponds to TRBD2 (5 bases). Trimming took 0 bases from V and 3 from J, leaving 10 bases between them. Looked up from germline, CDR1 is SGHRS and CDR2 is YFSETQ. The length of the CDR3 is 15 residues. CDR3 sequence reads: CASSLGRTDYNEQFF. In DNA form, the CDR3 reads TGCGCCAGCAGCTTGGGGCGGACTGACTACAATGAGCAGTTCTTC.

As for this clone: The junction departs from the called germline gene at one end, perhaps through a read error. The J gene is TRBJ2-5, the V gene TRBV4-2; D is uncertain. Germline lookup yields CDR1 LGHNA and CDR2 YNFKEQ. The CDR3 sequence is 12 residues long. CDR3 residues: CASSQDKEAQYF. CDR3 sequence (DNA): TGTGCCAGCAGCCAAGATAAAGAGGCCCAGTACTTC.

The chain is built from TRBV19 and TRBJ2-6; 13 bases are shared with TRBD2. The CDR3 is made up of 19 amino acids. Looked up from germline, CDR1 is LNHDA and CDR2 is SQIVND (reference sequence). V trimming: 4 bases; J trimming: 0 bases; junction bases outside the gene matches: 6. The CDR3 loop reads CASSTGLAGALSGANVLTF. The CDR3 DNA follows: TGTGCCAGTAGTACAGGACTAGCGGGAGCCCTCTCTGGGGCCAACGTCCTGACTTTC.

The rearrangement uses TRBV11-3 and TRBJ2-1; TRBD2 matches at 16 bases. This CDR3 spans 19 amino acids. From germline, CDR1 is SGHNT and CDR2 YENEEA. The V gene end was trimmed by 1 base and the J gene end by 3 bases; junction bases not matched to a gene: 6. DNA for the CDR3: TGTGCCAGCAGCTTAGCCGGGACTAGCGGGGGGGCCAACTACAATGAGCAGTTCTTC. It translates to CASSLAGTSGGANYNEQFF.

This clone has a single count. The rearrangement joins TRBV9 to TRBJ1-1, with no clear D. The CDR3 is 17 residues long. V was cut by 4 bases and J by 4 bases, with 23 bases left in between. Germline-derived CDR1 and CDR2 are SGDLS and YYNGEE. In nucleotides, the CDR3 is TGTGCCAGCAGCTCCATGGCCACATTGCGGCGAGGCACTGAAGCTTTCTTT. It translates to CASSSMATLRRGTEAFF.

The chain carries TRBV9 and TRBJ1-1; D is possibly TRBD1 (5 bases). Trimming shortened V by 6 bases and J by 4 bases, and 25 bases separated the two germline ends. The CDR3 extends over 17 amino acids. Germline CDR1 is SGDLS and CDR2 is YYNGEE. Here the CDR3 reads CASIPRPDSPEGTEAFF. The CDR3 DNA reads as TGTGCCAGCATCCCTCGCCCTGACAGCCCGGAGGGCACTGAAGCTTTCTTT.

V usage is TRBV18 and J usage is TRBJ2-7; 7 nucleotides agree with TRBD1. V lost 5 bases to trimming and J lost 7 bases; unmatched junction nucleotides: 5. CDR1 KGHSH and CDR2 LQKENI come from the germline V gene. The CDR3 has 12 residues. DNA of the CDR3: TGTGCCAGCTCATCGGACAGGAGGGAGCAGTACTTC. Translated: CASSSDRREQYF.

This sequence joins TRBV6-5 and TRBJ1-4; perhaps TRBD1 as D (5 bases). Trimming stripped 8 bases from V and 6 bases from J, with 16 bases between. This CDR3 is built from 14 residues. Per the germline V gene, CDR1 is MNHEY and CDR2 is SVGAGI. CDR3 loop: CASSNRGSDEKLFF. The CDR3 region has the DNA TGTGCCAGCTCAAATAGGGGTAGTGATGAAAAACTGTTTTTT.

The gene calls are TRBV28 and TRBJ1-2; D unclear. The CDR3 covers 12 residues. Between the trimmed V and J ends, which lost 2 bases and 5 bases, there was a span of 6 bases. Germline CDR1 is MDHEN and CDR2 is SYDVKM. The CDR3 region has the DNA TGTGCCAGCAGTTTACGACTTTATGGCTACACCTTC. As protein: CASSLRLYGYTF.

This chain links TRBV19 with TRBJ2-5; a weak D match, TRBD1 (6 bases). Germline assignment: CDR1 LNHDA and CDR2 SQIVND (reference sequence). Trimming took 8 bases from V and 0 from J, leaving 13 bases between them. The CDR3 covers 14 residues. The CDR3 DNA reads as TGTGCCAGTCGCCCAAGGACAGACCAAGAGACCCAGTACTTC. This codes for CASRPRTDQETQYF. The full variable domain, in which reference TRBV19 and TRBJ2-5 provide the parts outside the CDR3, is DGGITQSPKYLFRKEGQNVTLSCEQNLNHDAMYWYRQDPGQGLRLIYYSQIVNDFQKGDIAEGYSVSREKKESFPLTVTSAQKNPTAFYLCASRPRTDQETQYFGPGTRLLVL.

The chain uses TRBV19 and TRBJ2-1, with TRBD2 matching 14 bases. CDR1 is LNHDA, CDR2 SQIVND, per germline (reference sequence). The CDR3 has 16 residues. V was pared by 4 bases and J by 5 bases, with 4 bases of the junction left unmatched. The CDR3, as DNA: TGTGCCAGTAGTAAGACTAGCGGGGGGGGAAACAATGAGCAGTTCTTC. Translated, it gives CASSKTSGGGNNEQFF. The whole variable domain, remainder taken from reference TRBV19 and TRBJ2-1, is DGGITQSPKYLFRKEGQNVTLSCEQNLNHDAMYWYRQDPGQGLRLIYYSQIVNDFQKGDIAEGYSVSREKKESFPLTVTSAQKNPTAFYLCASSKTSGGGNNEQFFGPGTRLTVL.